This entry concerns a single TCR beta chain. Its antigen is not identified. This specimen comes from a study of cytomegalovirus exposure and HLA in healthy donors. General observations from the study: Among TCR beta chains, those listed as cytomegalovirus-associated numbered some 160. Per a later analysis, under 20,000 TCR beta sequences showed association with HLA alleles at 0.05 false discovery rate.

The PCR ran on 60 Vbeta and 13 Jbeta primers. This table comes from immunoSEQ multiplex PCR, and its TCRdb copy is limited to in-frame clones, with some not included. Seen here are fewer than 250,000 clones, roughly 80% observed once, and the top ten hold approximately 2%. Regarding donors, all were healthy bone marrow donors. The origin of this receptor is a woman aged 30 to 39 in good health and CMV-seropositive. The sequenced sample consisted of PBMCs.

The CDR3 spells CASSGGRNTEAFF. In nucleotides, the CDR3 is TGTGCCAGCTCCGGCGGGAGGAACACTGAAGCTTTCTTT. The chain couples TRBV7-3 to TRBJ1-1; D remains unclear. Germline loops: CDR1 SGHTA, CDR2 FQGTGA. This CDR3 has 13 amino acids. Trimming took 8 bases from V and 1 from J, leaving 11 bases between them.